This section outlines one TCR beta chain sequence together with its context. The sample originates from a study of blood T cell repertoires in COVID-19. About the research overall: Acute and convalescent COVID-19 samples came from the United States, Italy and Spain. PBMCs, B-cell-depleted T cells, or T cells were the source of the cDNA or gDNA that made up the material.

TCRdb's copy holds only in-frame clones and misses some; the assay was immunoSEQ multiplex PCR. The sample records under 200,000 clones, about 82% being singletons. The CDR3 has 15 residues. Germline lookup yields CDR1 GTSNPN and CDR2 SVGIG (reference sequence). V lost 0 bases to trimming and J lost 3 bases; unmatched junction nucleotides: 5. This chain links TRBV30 with TRBJ1-2; 9 bases match TRBD1. Sequenced sample: peripheral blood. This sequence was found in a man between 70 and 80 years old with active or convalescent COVID-19. CDR3 amino acids: CAWSVIRQGDYGYTF. The CDR3 DNA sequence: TGTGCCTGGAGTGTAATCCGACAGGGGGACTATGGCTACACCTTC.